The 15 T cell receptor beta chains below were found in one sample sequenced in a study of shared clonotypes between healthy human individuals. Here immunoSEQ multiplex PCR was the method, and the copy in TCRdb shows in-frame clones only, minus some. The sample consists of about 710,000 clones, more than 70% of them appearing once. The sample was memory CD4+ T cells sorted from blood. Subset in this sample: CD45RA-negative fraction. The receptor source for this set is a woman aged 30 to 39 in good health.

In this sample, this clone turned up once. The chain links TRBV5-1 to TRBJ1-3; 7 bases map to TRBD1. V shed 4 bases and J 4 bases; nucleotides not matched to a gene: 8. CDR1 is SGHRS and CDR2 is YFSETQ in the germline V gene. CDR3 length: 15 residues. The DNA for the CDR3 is TGCGCCAGCAGCGTTTCACCGGGACAGGGAAACACCATATATTTT. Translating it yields CASSVSPGQGNTIYF.

The CDR3, as DNA: TGTGCCAGCAGCTTAGGCCAGGGGGCGGGATATGGCTACACCTTC. It specifies CASSLGQGAGYGYTF. This chain joins TRBV7-6 and TRBJ1-2; 8 bases agree with TRBD1. CDR3 size: 15 residues. The J segment lost 5 bases and the V segment lost 1 base, leaving 6 bases of the junction unmatched. Germline V gene sequence: CDR1 SGHVS, CDR2 FNYEAQ.

CDR3 sequence reads: CASSSRDGVNEKLFF. CDR3 DNA: TGTGCCAGCAGCTCCCGGGACGGTGTGAATGAAAAACTGTTTTTT. The chain employs TRBV7-8 and TRBJ1-4, with D perhaps matching TRBD1 (5 bases). The length of the CDR3 is 15 residues. Trimming pared 4 bases from V and 5 bases from J, leaving 14 bases between. CDR1 is SGHVS, CDR2 FQNEAQ, per germline.

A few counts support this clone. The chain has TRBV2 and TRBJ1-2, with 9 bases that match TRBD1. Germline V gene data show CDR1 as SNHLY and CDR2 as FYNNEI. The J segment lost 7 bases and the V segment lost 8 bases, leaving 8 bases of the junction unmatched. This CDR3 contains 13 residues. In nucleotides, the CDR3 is TGTGCCAGCGGGGGGACAGGGAAGGGTGGCTACACCTTC. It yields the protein CASGGTGKGGYTF. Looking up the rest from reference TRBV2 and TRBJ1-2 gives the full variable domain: EPEVTQTPSHQVTQMGQEVILRCVPISNHLYFYWYRQILGQKVEFLVSFYNNEISEKSEIFDDQFSVERPDGSNFTLKIRSTKLEDSAMYFCASGGTGKGGYTFGSGTRLTVV.

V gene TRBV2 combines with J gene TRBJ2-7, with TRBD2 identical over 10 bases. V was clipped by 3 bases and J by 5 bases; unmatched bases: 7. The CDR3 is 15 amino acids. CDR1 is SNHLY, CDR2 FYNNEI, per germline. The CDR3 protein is CASSEAASGSHEQYF. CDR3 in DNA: TGTGCCAGCAGTGAGGCGGCTAGCGGGAGTCACGAGCAGTACTTC.

The DNA of the CDR3 is TGTGCCAGCAGCGCACAGGGGGCGGGAGGCTACACCTTC. It is translated as CASSAQGAGGYTF. The chain links TRBV9 to TRBJ1-2; 9 nucleotides align to TRBD1. Trimming cost V 3 bases and J 8 bases; bases outside gene matches: 5. CDR3 length equals 13 residues. The germline gives CDR1 SGDLS, CDR2 YYNGEE.

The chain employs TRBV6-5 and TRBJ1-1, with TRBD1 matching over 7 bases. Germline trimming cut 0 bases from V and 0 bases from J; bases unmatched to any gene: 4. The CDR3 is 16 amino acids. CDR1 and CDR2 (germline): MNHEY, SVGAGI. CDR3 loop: CASSYSLGTVNTEAFF. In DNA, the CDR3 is TGTGCCAGCAGTTACTCTCTCGGGACAGTGAACACTGAAGCTTTCTTT.

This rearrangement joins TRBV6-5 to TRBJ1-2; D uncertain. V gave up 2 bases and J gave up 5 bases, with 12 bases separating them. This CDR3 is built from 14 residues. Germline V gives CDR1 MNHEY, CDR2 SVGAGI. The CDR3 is CASSYDGRSYGYTF. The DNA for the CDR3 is TGTGCCAGCAGTTACGACGGACGTTCGTATGGCTACACCTTC.

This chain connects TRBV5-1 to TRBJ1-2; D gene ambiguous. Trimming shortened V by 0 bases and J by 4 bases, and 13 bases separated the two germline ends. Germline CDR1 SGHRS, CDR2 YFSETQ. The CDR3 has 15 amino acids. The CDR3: CASSLVSGLIYGYTF. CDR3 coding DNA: TGCGCCAGCAGCTTGGTCTCCGGGTTGATCTATGGCTACACCTTC.

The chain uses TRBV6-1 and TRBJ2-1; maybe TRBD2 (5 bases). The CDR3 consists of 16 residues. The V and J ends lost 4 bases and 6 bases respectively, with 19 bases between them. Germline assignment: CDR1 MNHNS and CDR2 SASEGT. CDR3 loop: CASSGGRGRGINEQFF. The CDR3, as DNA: TGTGCCAGCAGTGGGGGTAGAGGACGGGGAATCAATGAGCAGTTCTTC.

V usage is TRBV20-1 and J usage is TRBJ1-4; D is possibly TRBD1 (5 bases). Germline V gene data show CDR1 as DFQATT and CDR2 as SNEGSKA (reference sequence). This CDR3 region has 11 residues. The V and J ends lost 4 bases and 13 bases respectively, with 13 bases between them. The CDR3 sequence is CSAKGPGVLFF. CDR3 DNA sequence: TGCAGTGCTAAAGGTCCGGGGGTACTGTTTTTT.

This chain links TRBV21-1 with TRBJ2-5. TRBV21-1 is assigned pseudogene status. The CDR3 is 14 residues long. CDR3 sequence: CASSKGFNRETQYF. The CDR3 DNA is TGTGCCAGCAGCAAAGGTTTTAATAGGGAGACCCAGTACTTC.

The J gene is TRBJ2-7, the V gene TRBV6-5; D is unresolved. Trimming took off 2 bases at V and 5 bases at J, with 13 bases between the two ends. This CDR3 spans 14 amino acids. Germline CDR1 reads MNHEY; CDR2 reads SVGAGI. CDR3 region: CASSYNPRTHEQYF. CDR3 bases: TGTGCCAGCAGTTACAACCCCCGGACCCACGAGCAGTACTTC.

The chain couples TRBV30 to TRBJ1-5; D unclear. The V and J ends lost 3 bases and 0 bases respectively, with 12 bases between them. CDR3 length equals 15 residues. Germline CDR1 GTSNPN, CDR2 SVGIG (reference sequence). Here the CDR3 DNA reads TGTGCCTGGAGAAACGCAGAAGCTAGCAATCAGCCCCAGCATTTT. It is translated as CAWRNAEASNQPQHF.

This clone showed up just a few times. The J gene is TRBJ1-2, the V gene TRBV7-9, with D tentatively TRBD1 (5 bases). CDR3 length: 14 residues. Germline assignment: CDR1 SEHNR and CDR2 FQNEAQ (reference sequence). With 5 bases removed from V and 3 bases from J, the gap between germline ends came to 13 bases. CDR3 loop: CASSPRRGDYGYTF. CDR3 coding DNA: TGTGCCAGCAGCCCGCGGCGGGGGGACTATGGCTACACCTTC.